This is a list of T cell receptor beta chains from one sample in a study of T cells after yellow fever vaccination. TCRdb called the 5' RACE reads again in MiXCR, with one record for every CDR3 protein. This table holds tens of thousands of distinct CDR3 sequences, around 7.8% found once. The source was CD8+ T cells sorted from PBMCs, collected around 10 days after the first yellow fever vaccination. The source of these receptors is a man aged 18 to 29 who received the YFV17D yellow fever vaccine. Both conserved end residues are part of each CDR3. The D gene is left open where the match is weak. Clone size is given for some rows only: seen once, a few or many times, or a class if the clone is expanded.

TRBD2	TRBV4-3	NA	TRBJ2-3	CASSQLGLDSDTQYF	TGCGCCAGCAGCCAATTGGGACTAGACTCAGATACGCAGTATTTT
NA	TRBV5-4	NA	TRBJ2-5	CASRFGGSETQYF	TGTGCCAGCAGATTCGGAGGGTCGGAGACCCAGTACTTC
NA	TRBV3-1	many	TRBJ2-3	CASSQEGRVHPTDTQYF	TGTGCCAGCAGCCAAGAAGGCAGGGTACACCCCACAGATACGCAGTATTTT
NA	TRBV12-3/TRBV12-4	many	TRBJ2-7	CASSLLDGSYEQYF	TGTGCCAGCAGTTTACTTGACGGTTCCTACGAGCAGTACTTC
TRBD1	TRBV7-2	few	TRBJ1-3	CASSLDREPGNTIYF	TGTGCCAGCAGTTTAGACAGGGAACCTGGAAACACCATATATTTT
NA	TRBV6-1	many	TRBJ1-1	CASRWGNTEAFF	TGTGCCAGCAGATGGGGGAACACTGAAGCTTTCTTT
TRBD1	TRBV4-2	NA	TRBJ1-5	CASSQVGQGGNQPQHF	TGTGCCAGCAGCCAAGTCGGCCAGGGGGGCAATCAGCCCCAGCATTTT
NA	TRBV6-2/TRBV6-3	few	TRBJ2-5	CASSYSLVGPSETQYF	TGTGCCAGCAGTTACTCGCTAGTCGGGCCTTCAGAGACCCAGTACTTC
NA	TRBV13	NA	TRBJ2-7	CASSLSSTQEQYF	TGTGCCAGCAGCTTAAGTTCTACTCAGGAGCAGTACTTC
TRBD1	TRBV7-6	many	TRBJ2-1	CASSLARTGDNEQFF	TGTGCCAGCAGCTTAGCGCGGACAGGGGACAATGAGCAGTTCTTC
NA	TRBV7-2	few	TRBJ2-7	CASSSLGSRRPHEQYF	TGTGCCAGCAGCTCCCTAGGATCCCGTAGGCCCCACGAGCAGTACTTC
NA	TRBV27	NA	TRBJ2-2	CASSLLGLSGELFF	TGTGCCAGCAGTTTACTCGGGTTATCCGGGGAGCTGTTTTTT
TRBD2	TRBV12-5	many	TRBJ2-5	CASGLIGLAEETQYF	TGTGCTAGTGGTTTGATAGGACTAGCGGAAGAGACCCAGTACTTC
NA	TRBV6-5	many	TRBJ1-4	CASSFGNGKLFF	TGTGCCAGCAGTTTCGGAAACGGAAAACTGTTTTTT
TRBD2	TRBV7-6	many	TRBJ2-1	CASSLLAGGLYNEQFF	TGTGCCAGCAGCTTACTAGCGGGGGGGCTTTACAATGAGCAGTTCTTC
NA	TRBV2	many	TRBJ1-2	CASSAGRAYGYTF	TGTGCCAGCAGTGCTGGCCGCGCCTATGGCTACACCTTC
TRBD1	TRBV4-1	NA	TRBJ2-5	CASSHPQGALETQYF	TGCGCCAGCAGCCACCCGCAGGGGGCCCTGGAGACCCAGTACTTC
TRBD2	TRBV7-6	NA	TRBJ2-5	CASSFGLAGGPQYF	TGTGCCAGCAGCTTTGGGCTAGCGGGGGGGCCCCAGTACTTC
NA	TRBV11-2	few	TRBJ2-1	CASTPSVRHYNEQFF	TGTGCCAGCACCCCGAGTGTCAGGCACTACAATGAGCAGTTCTTC
TRBD2	TRBV2	few	TRBJ2-5	CASSGTRGGPETQYF	TGTGCCAGCAGTGGGACGCGGGGGGGCCCGGAGACCCAGTACTTC
NA	TRBV20-1	NA	TRBJ2-4	CSARSLIWDPELNIQYF	TGCAGTGCTAGATCTCTAATCTGGGACCCGGAGCTAAACATTCAGTACTTC
NA	TRBV6-1	few	TRBJ1-5	CASSLIGILNQPQHF	TGTGCCAGCAGTCTAATTGGCATACTCAATCAGCCCCAGCATTTT
NA	TRBV30	medium-sized	TRBJ2-7	CAWSVQVQYEQYF	TGTGCCTGGAGTGTACAGGTCCAGTACGAGCAGTACTTC
NA	TRBV11-2	NA	TRBJ1-3	CASSLAGGGGNTIYF	TGTGCCAGCAGCTTGGCTGGAGGCGGTGGAAACACCATATATTTT
NA	TRBV4-2	NA	TRBJ1-4	CASSQDGGNEELFF	TGTGCCAGCAGCCAAGATGGGGGGAATGAAGAACTGTTTTTT